The clone carrying this T cell receptor (beta chain) has a handful of counts. The data were taken from a study of blood T cell repertoires in COVID-19. Across the whole study: The study drew acute and convalescent COVID-19 samples from the United States, Italy and Spain. T cells, B-cell-depleted T cells, or PBMCs provided the cDNA or gDNA that served as material.

CDR3 length: 16 residues. V was cut by 2 bases and J by 1 base, with 11 bases left in between. Germline V CDR1 and CDR2: SGHDN, FVKESK. Original analysis: Cell counts per sample came from amplifying reference gene primers. Here immunoSEQ multiplex PCR was the method, and the copy in TCRdb shows in-frame clones only, minus some. D and trimming were read from the DNA, whereas the V and J calls and clone size are those reported in that table. The data show about 270,000 clones, around 81% seen once. The origin of this receptor is a woman aged 60 to 75 with active or convalescent COVID-19. What was sequenced was peripheral blood. This chain joins TRBV14 and TRBJ2-2; possibly TRBD1 for D (6 bases). The CDR3: CASSQFKDRNTGELFF. In DNA, the CDR3 is TGTGCCAGCAGCCAATTTAAGGACAGGAACACCGGGGAGCTGTTTTTT.